This T cell receptor beta chain was sequenced during a study of blood T cell repertoires in COVID-19. For the study at large: T cells, B-cell-depleted T cells, or PBMCs provided the cDNA or gDNA that served as material.

Germline lookup yields CDR1 MNHEY and CDR2 SMNVEV (reference sequence). V dropped 6 bases and J dropped 5 bases, with 8 bases sitting between them. There are 13 residues in the CDR3. Some clones are missing from TCRdb's copy, which holds only in-frame ones; the method was immunoSEQ multiplex PCR. Among 260,000 or so clones listed, approximately 88% were seen once. The TCR was taken from a man aged 18 to 30 with active or convalescent COVID-19. The chain links TRBV27 to TRBJ1-6; D may be TRBD1 (5 bases). The material sequenced was peripheral blood. The chain's CDR3 is CASRPGHNSPLHF. DNA for the CDR3: TGTGCCAGCAGGCCAGGGCATAATTCACCCCTCCACTTT.